A single sample gave rise to the 10 T cell receptor beta chains below, sequenced in a study of monozygotic twins with inflammatory bowel disease (dated by TCRdb to between 2018 and 2020). Libraries were built with 5' RACE. TCRdb records Illumina HiSeq 2500 as the sequencer. TCRdb reprocessed the reads and assigns one entry to each CDR3 protein sequence, leaving out DNA. The sample table on file contains more than 350,000 distinct CDR3 sequences. Jointly, the top ten make up 2% to 3% of the sample. Sequenced sample: blood. The receptors were sampled from a human donor with ulcerative colitis or Crohn's disease, or a healthy co-twin of an affected twin (not recorded which).

The chain combines TRBV6-1 with TRBJ2-3; TCRdb reports TRBD2, a call that lacks DNA to check it against. Germline loops: CDR1 MNHNS, CDR2 SASEGT. This CDR3 spans 14 amino acids. CDR3 in amino acids: CASRRAGGLNTQYF.

V gene TRBV18 combines with J gene TRBJ1-4; the D call from TCRdb, TRBD1, cannot be confirmed without DNA. Germline assignment: CDR1 KGHSH and CDR2 LQKENI. The CDR3 runs to 15 residues. CDR3 sequence reads: CASSPRGGRDEKLFF. Combining the CDR3 with reference TRBV18 and TRBJ1-4 gives the whole variable domain NAGVMQNPRHLVRRRGQEARLRCSPMKGHSHVYWYRQLPEEGLKFMVYLQKENIIDESGMPKERFSAEFPKEGPSILRIQQVVRGDSAAYFCASSPRGGRDEKLFFGSGTQLSVL.

The CDR3 loop is CASSFYTRGLNSPLHF. The J gene is TRBJ1-6, the V gene TRBV28; TCRdb names TRBD1, which stays unverified in the absence of DNA. The CDR3 loop spans 16 amino acids. Germline CDR1 is MDHEN and CDR2 is SYDVKM.

V is TRBV12-3 or TRBV12-4 and J is TRBJ2-5; TCRdb designates TRBD1, a call that cannot be tested without DNA. This CDR3 spans 15 amino acids. CDR3 loop: CASSLGTGWSETQYF.

The V gene is TRBV2, the J gene TRBJ1-5; the D call of TRBD1 rests on TCRdb alone, since no DNA is present to check it. The CDR3 totals 17 residues. Germline V gene lookup returns CDR1 SNHLY and CDR2 FYNNEI. The CDR3 sequence: CASSEERDWGSNQPQHF.

V is TRBV19 and J is TRBJ1-2; no DNA is available, so the TRBD1 call from TCRdb remains unchecked. The CDR3 is made up of 13 amino acids. Per the germline V gene, CDR1 is LNHDA and CDR2 is SQIVND (reference sequence). CDR3 sequence: CASRASFNYGYTF.

The chain is built from TRBV4-2 and TRBJ2-7; TCRdb indicates TRBD1, and absent DNA this call remains unverified. Germline V gene data show CDR1 as LGHNA and CDR2 as YNFKEQ. This CDR3 has 16 residues. The CDR3 loop is CASSPVAGVSSYEQYF.

The chain recombines TRBV29-1 with TRBJ2-7; TCRdb names TRBD1, which stays unverified in the absence of DNA. The CDR3 length is 13 residues. CDR1 and CDR2 from the germline V gene are SQVTM and ANQGSEA. The CDR3 protein is CSVRRGLTYEQYF.

The chain uses TRBV30 and TRBJ2-1; TCRdb's D call of TRBD1 is untestable without DNA. The CDR3 contains 17 residues. Germline values: CDR1 GTSNPN, CDR2 SVGIG (reference sequence). The chain's CDR3 is CAWSPGRTGGSYNEQFF.

This chain uses TRBV5-1 with TRBJ1-1; absent DNA, TCRdb's TRBD1 call cannot be checked. Germline-derived CDR1 and CDR2 are SGHRS and YFSETQ. The CDR3 consists of 19 residues. CDR3: CASSLAPGALGVMNTEAFF.